What follows describes a single T cell receptor beta chain. The antigen remains undetermined. The record originates from a study of blood T cells in healthy people across ages. Study-level findings and limits: CMV status of donors was unknown, possibly confounding expanded clonotype changes.

Alongside a J-beta primer mix, a sample-barcoded 5' primer served in a second PCR lasting roughly 6 to 12 cycles. One entry per CDR3 protein, called by TCRdb with MiXCR from the 5' RACE reads. The sample holds about 1.5 million distinct CDR3 sequences; about 43% are singletons and the top ten take 7.9%. CDR3 size: 13 residues. Per the germline V gene, CDR1 is MNHEY and CDR2 is SVGAGI. After removal of 11 bases from V and 4 bases from J, the junction contained 10 bases not matched to a gene. The rearrangement uses TRBV6-5 and TRBJ1-2, with 7 bases aligning to TRBD1. Sequenced material: blood. This TCR was recovered from a woman younger than 30 in good health. CDR3 protein: CAAESGDSYGYTF. CDR3 bases: TGTGCCGCCGAGTCAGGGGACAGCTATGGCTACACCTTC.